The 20 T cell receptor beta chains reported below all come from one sample, sequenced in a study of blood T cell repertoires in COVID-19. Libraries were prepared by immunoSEQ multiplex PCR; TCRdb keeps only in-frame clonotypes and omits some of them. The repertoire holds approximately 110,000 clones, with approximately 90% as singletons. The sequenced material came from peripheral blood. These TCRs come from a woman aged 80 or over with acute or convalescent COVID-19.

J is TRBJ1-2 and V is TRBV20-1, with D possibly being TRBD1 (5 bases). This CDR3 is built from 13 residues. V was cut by 6 bases and J by 9 bases, with 20 bases left in between. Germline V gene lookup returns CDR1 DFQATT and CDR2 SNEGSKA (reference sequence). CDR3 loop: CSASVGGGPSYTF. CDR3 nucleotides: TGCAGTGCAAGTGTTGGGGGGGGACCTAGCTACACCTTC.

The genes are TRBV28 and TRBJ2-7, with 7 nucleotides matching TRBD1. The junction had 5 bases not matched to a gene; V was cut back by 3 bases and J by 3 bases. CDR3 size: 14 residues. Germline V gene data show CDR1 as MDHEN and CDR2 as SYDVKM. CDR3 sequence (DNA): TGTGCCAGCAGTTTCCCCGGACAGGACTACGAGCAGTACTTC. Protein product: CASSFPGQDYEQYF.

The genes are TRBV30 and TRBJ2-3; no clear D gene. Germline V gene lookup returns CDR1 GTSNPN and CDR2 SVGIG (reference sequence). Trimming removed 2 bases from V and 2 bases from J, with 5 bases in between. The CDR3 covers 12 residues. The DNA of the CDR3 is TGTGCCTGGAGTCCAAACACAGATACGCAGTATTTT. Its translation is CAWSPNTDTQYF.

This rearrangement joins TRBV27 to TRBJ2-7, with D perhaps matching TRBD1 (6 bases). The CDR3 is 15 residues long. Germline V gene sequence: CDR1 MNHEY, CDR2 SMNVEV (reference sequence). The V gene lost 6 bases and the J gene lost 2 bases, with 17 bases spanning the gap. Here the CDR3 reads CASRGAGTAPYEQYF. The CDR3 DNA follows: TGTGCCAGCAGGGGGGCCGGGACGGCACCCTACGAGCAGTACTTC.

The chain joins TRBV19 to TRBJ1-3; possibly TRBD1 for D (5 bases). The CDR3 totals 13 residues. V was clipped by 6 bases and J by 4 bases, with 10 bases between them. Germline assignment: CDR1 LNHDA and CDR2 SQIVND (reference sequence). The CDR3 DNA follows: TGTGCCAGTAGCCGGGGGTACGGAAACACCATATATTTT. Protein: CASSRGYGNTIYF.

The genes are TRBV4-1 and TRBJ2-3; D might be TRBD2 (6 bases). Germline CDR1 MGHRA, CDR2 YSYEKL. The V gene lost 0 bases and the J gene lost 6 bases, with 10 bases spanning the gap. The CDR3 consists of 14 residues. CDR3 residues: CASSQDPGRDTQYF. The CDR3 coding sequence is TGCGCCAGCAGCCAAGACCCAGGGAGGGATACGCAGTATTTT.

The J gene is TRBJ1-4, the V gene TRBV5-1; D not resolved. Germline values: CDR1 SGHRS, CDR2 YFSETQ. This CDR3 spans 15 amino acids. Trimming pared 4 bases from V and 0 bases from J, leaving 10 bases between. The CDR3: CASSISQATNEKLFF. The CDR3 bases are TGCGCCAGCAGCATCAGTCAGGCAACTAATGAAAAACTGTTTTTT.

This rearrangement joins TRBV9 to TRBJ2-3; maybe TRBD2 (5 bases). From germline, CDR1 is SGDLS and CDR2 YYNGEE. Trimming pared 2 bases from V and 1 base from J, leaving 11 bases between. This CDR3 contains 15 residues. The DNA of the CDR3 is TGTGCCAGCAGCGTTCGGCGGGTGGGCACAGATACGCAGTATTTT. The encoded protein is CASSVRRVGTDTQYF.

This sequence joins TRBV19 and TRBJ1-5; 9 nucleotides align to TRBD1. Germline V gives CDR1 LNHDA, CDR2 SQIVND (reference sequence). The CDR3 covers 16 residues. After removal of 3 bases from V and 3 bases from J, the junction contained 6 bases not matched to a gene. The CDR3 coding sequence is TGTGCCAGTAGTATGAACAGGGGGCTCTCCAATCAGCCCCAGCATTTT. Protein sequence: CASSMNRGLSNQPQHF. Full variable domain (rest looked up from reference TRBV19 and TRBJ1-5): DGGITQSPKYLFRKEGQNVTLSCEQNLNHDAMYWYRQDPGQGLRLIYYSQIVNDFQKGDIAEGYSVSREKKESFPLTVTSAQKNPTAFYLCASSMNRGLSNQPQHFGDGTRLSIL.

CDR3 coding DNA: TGTGCCAGTAGTATTTTACAGGGGGCCCAGTATTTT. It is translated as CASSILQGAQYF. This chain uses TRBV19 with TRBJ2-3; 9 nucleotides align to TRBD1. The V segment lost 3 bases and the J segment 12 bases; nucleotides outside the gene matches: 4. CDR1 and CDR2 (germline): LNHDA, SQIVND (reference sequence). CDR3 length: 12 amino acids.

The chain employs TRBV5-8 and TRBJ2-2; D is perhaps TRBD1 (6 bases). This CDR3 spans 14 amino acids. Trimming removed 4 bases at V and 5 bases at J, with 12 bases between. From germline, CDR1 is SGHTS and CDR2 YDEGEE. The CDR3 DNA reads as TGTGCCAGCAGCCCTCGGACAGTGACCGGGGAGCTGTTTTTT. This encodes CASSPRTVTGELFF.

This chain joins TRBV4-2 and TRBJ1-4, with D unclear. In germline, CDR1 is LGHNA, CDR2 YNFKEQ. The CDR3 is made up of 15 amino acids. V shed 5 bases and J shed 5 bases, with 15 bases lying between them. DNA of the CDR3: TGTGCCAGCAGCTTGAGACGCGGGGAAAATGAAAAACTGTTTTTT. It specifies CASSLRRGENEKLFF.

The chain carries TRBV29-1 and TRBJ1-2; no firm D call. V was trimmed by 0 bases and J by 6 bases, leaving 8 bases between them. Germline assignment: CDR1 SQVTM and CDR2 ANQGSEA. The CDR3 is 12 residues long. The CDR3 DNA reads TGCAGCGTTGAAGAACATCAAGATGGCTACACCTTC. Its protein product is CSVEEHQDGYTF.

The rearrangement links TRBV11-2 to TRBJ2-7; D remains ambiguous. The CDR3 contains 13 residues. Germline V lookup: CDR1 SGHAT, CDR2 FQNNGV. Trimming took off 2 bases at V and 1 base at J, with 6 bases between the two ends. CDR3 nucleotides: TGTGCCAGCAGCTTAAGAGAATCCTACGAGCAGTACTTC. Amino acids: CASSLRESYEQYF.

This chain links TRBV5-1 with TRBJ1-6; TRBD1 matches 8 bases. The CDR3 runs to 15 residues. V lost 4 bases to trimming and J lost 7 bases; unmatched junction nucleotides: 7. In germline, CDR1 is SGHRS, CDR2 YFSETQ. The CDR3 region has the DNA TGCGCCAGCAGCGTACAGGGGGAAGGGAATTCACCCCTCCACTTT. Encoded protein: CASSVQGEGNSPLHF.

A word on this clone: The same CDR3 can be traced to other DNA sequences in this sample. The chain joins TRBV6-1 to TRBJ1-1, with 7 bases lining up with TRBD1. The CDR3 length is 15 residues. V dropped 2 bases and J dropped 2; count of bases not matched to a gene: 5. The germline V gene encodes CDR1 MNHNS and CDR2 SASEGT. CDR3 protein: CASSEWGQINTEAFF. CDR3 in DNA: TGTGCCAGCAGTGAATGGGGACAGATCAACACTGAAGCTTTCTTT.

The chain links TRBV7-2 to TRBJ2-3; 7 nucleotides align to TRBD1. Germline CDR1 is SGHTA and CDR2 is FQGNSA. V shed 3 bases and J 2 bases; nucleotides not matched to a gene: 2. The CDR3 contains 14 residues. CDR3 in amino acids: CASSLTGITDTQYF. DNA for the CDR3: TGTGCCAGCAGCTTGACAGGGATCACAGATACGCAGTATTTT.

The chain has TRBV27 and TRBJ1-4, with TRBD1 as a possible D gene (5 bases). This CDR3 region has 20 residues. Trimming left V 2 bases short and J 3 bases short, with 25 bases between. CDR1 is MNHEY and CDR2 is SMNVEV in the germline V gene (reference sequence). CDR3 protein: CASSLRHGNNRPTPNEKLFF. The CDR3 nucleotides are TGTGCCAGCAGTTTAAGGCACGGTAATAACAGGCCTACTCCTAATGAAAAACTGTTTTTT. Complete variable domain (other parts from reference TRBV27 and TRBJ1-4): EAQVTQNPRYLITVTGKKLTVTCSQNMNHEYMSWYRQDPGLGLRQIYYSMNVEVTDKGDVPEGYKVSRKEKRNFPLILESPSPNQTSLYFCASSLRHGNNRPTPNEKLFFGSGTQLSVL.

The chain employs TRBV18 and TRBJ2-7; D unresolved. This CDR3 region has 13 residues. V shed 0 bases and J shed 5 bases, with 8 bases lying between them. Germline V lookup: CDR1 KGHSH, CDR2 LQKENI. The DNA for the CDR3 is TGTGCCAGCTCACCACCTCAGGTCGACGAGCAGTACTTC. It translates to CASSPPQVDEQYF. The full variable domain, its missing parts supplied by reference TRBV18 and TRBJ2-7, is NAGVMQNPRHLVRRRGQEARLRCSPMKGHSHVYWYRQLPEEGLKFMVYLQKENIIDESGMPKERFSAEFPKEGPSILRIQQVVRGDSAAYFCASSPPQVDEQYFGPGTRLTVT.

V usage is TRBV19 and J usage is TRBJ2-2, with TRBD1 matching over 7 bases. Germline-derived CDR1 and CDR2 are LNHDA and SQIVND (reference sequence). The CDR3 runs 16 residues. V lost 3 bases, J lost 4 bases, and 8 bases stayed unmatched. The DNA of the CDR3 is TGTGCCAGTAGTATGCTGGGCGGACAGGTCACCGGGGAGCTGTTTTTT. This gives the protein CASSMLGGQVTGELFF.